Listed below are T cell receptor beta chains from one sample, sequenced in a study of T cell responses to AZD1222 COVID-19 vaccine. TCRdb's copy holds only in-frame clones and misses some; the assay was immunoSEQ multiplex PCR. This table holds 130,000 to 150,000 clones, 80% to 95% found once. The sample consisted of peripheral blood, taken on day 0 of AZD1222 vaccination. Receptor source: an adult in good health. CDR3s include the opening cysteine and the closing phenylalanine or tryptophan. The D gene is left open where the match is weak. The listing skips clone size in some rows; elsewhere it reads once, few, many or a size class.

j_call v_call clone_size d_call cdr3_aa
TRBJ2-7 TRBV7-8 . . CASSLNRLSYEQYF
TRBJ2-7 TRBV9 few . CASSLSGNYEQYF
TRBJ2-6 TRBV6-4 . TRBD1 CASYGQGATRSSGANVLTF
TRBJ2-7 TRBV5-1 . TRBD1 CASSTTGAEQYF
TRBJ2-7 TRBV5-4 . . CASSLGRVSDYEQYF
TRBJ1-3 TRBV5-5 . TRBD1 CASSIGQGRHTIYF
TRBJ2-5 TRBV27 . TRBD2 CASSSGRLAGAQETQYF
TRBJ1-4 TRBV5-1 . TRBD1 CASSSGTVDEKLFF
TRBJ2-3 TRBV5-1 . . CASSLGLSGSADTQYF
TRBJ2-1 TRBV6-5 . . CASTHEQNSYNEQFF
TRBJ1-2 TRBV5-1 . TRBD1 CASSQQGGRDGYTF
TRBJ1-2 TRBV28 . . CASEGLDGYTF
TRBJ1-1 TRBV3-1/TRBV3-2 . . CASSQWSRGNTEAFF
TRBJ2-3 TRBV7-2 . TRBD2 CASSEPGLAPGGTQYF
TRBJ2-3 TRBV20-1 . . CSEPRGDTQYF
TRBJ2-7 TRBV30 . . CAWSRGSYEQYF
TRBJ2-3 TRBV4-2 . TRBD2 CASSQDPLGLAGGTDTQYF
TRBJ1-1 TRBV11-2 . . CASSMNTEAFF
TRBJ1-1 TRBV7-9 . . CASSFTWDTEAFF
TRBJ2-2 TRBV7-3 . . CASSPVSATGELFF
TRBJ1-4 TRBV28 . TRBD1 CASSFPGGTNEKLFF
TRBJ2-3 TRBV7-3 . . CASSSGGTDTQYF
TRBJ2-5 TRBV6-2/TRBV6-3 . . CASSFRETQYF
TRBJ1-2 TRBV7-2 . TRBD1 CASSLEGQGIFTNYGYTF
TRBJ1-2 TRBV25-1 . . CASSEAGAFGYTF
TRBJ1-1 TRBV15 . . CATSRDGGSNTEAFF
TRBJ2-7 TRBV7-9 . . CASSLQGMLGEQYF
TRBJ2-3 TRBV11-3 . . CASSLGSTGVQYF
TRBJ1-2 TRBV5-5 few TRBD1 CASSDPGQGGYGYTF
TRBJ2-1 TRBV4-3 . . CASSQDNRRWGVSYNEQFF
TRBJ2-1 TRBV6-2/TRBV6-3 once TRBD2 CASSSPHSGSSYNEQFF
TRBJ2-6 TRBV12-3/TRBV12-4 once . CASSTGANVLTF
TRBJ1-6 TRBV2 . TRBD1 CASKRQGAGTNSPLHF
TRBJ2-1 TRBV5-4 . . CTSSLSSSYNEQFF
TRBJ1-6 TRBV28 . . CASTPPNSYNSPLHF
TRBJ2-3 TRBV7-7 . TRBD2 CASSASGNTDTQYF
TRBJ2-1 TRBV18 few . CASSPSTHNEQFF
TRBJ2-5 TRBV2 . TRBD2 CASRDQRGVEETQYF
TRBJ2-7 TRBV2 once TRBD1 CASSARGTGASYEQYF
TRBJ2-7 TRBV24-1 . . CATPDRIYEQYF
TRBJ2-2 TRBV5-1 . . CATSNTPHTGELFF
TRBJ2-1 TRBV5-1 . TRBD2 CASVPGTSGSSYNEQFF
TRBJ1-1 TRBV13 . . CASSLGGTSWRNTEAFF
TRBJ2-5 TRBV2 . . CASRGTETQYF
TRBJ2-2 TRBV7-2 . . CASRTTLGGNTGELFF